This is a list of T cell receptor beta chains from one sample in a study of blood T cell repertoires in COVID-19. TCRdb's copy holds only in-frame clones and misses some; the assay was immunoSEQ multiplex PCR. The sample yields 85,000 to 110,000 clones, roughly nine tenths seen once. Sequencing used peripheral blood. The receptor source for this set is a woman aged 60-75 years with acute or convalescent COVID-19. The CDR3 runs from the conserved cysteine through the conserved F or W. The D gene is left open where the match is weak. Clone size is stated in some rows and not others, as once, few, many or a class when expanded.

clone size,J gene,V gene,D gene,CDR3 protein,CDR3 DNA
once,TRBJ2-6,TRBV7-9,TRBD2,CASSSLGAGGFSGANVLTF,TGTGCCAGCAGCTCCTTGGGGGCGGGAGGGTTTTCTGGGGCCAACGTCCTGACTTTC
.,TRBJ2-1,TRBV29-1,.,CSAGGEQFF,TGCAGCGCTGGAGGGGAGCAGTTCTTC
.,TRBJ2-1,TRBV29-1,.,CSVARDMLYNEQFF,TGCAGCGTGGCAAGGGACATGCTCTACAATGAGCAGTTCTTC
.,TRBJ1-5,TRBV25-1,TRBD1,CASRGTGDNQPQHF,TGTGCCAGCAGGGGGACAGGCGACAATCAGCCCCAGCATTTT
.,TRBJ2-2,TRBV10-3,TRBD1,CAISGSTGGTGELFF,TGTGCCATCAGTGGGAGTACAGGGGGCACCGGGGAGCTGTTTTTT
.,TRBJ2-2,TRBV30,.,CAWSHLGAANTGELFF,TGTGCCTGGAGTCACCTTGGGGCAGCGAACACCGGGGAGCTGTTTTTT
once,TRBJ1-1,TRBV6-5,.,CASSYPSNTEAFF,TGTGCCAGCAGTTACCCGAGTAACACTGAAGCTTTCTTT
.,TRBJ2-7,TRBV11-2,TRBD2,CASSLGGSYEQYF,TGTGCCAGCAGCTTGGGGGGGTCCTACGAGCAGTACTTC
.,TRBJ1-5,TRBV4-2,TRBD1,CASSQDGTGDQPQHF,TGTGCCAGCAGCCAAGATGGGACAGGGGATCAGCCCCAGCATTTT
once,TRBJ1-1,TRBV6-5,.,CASSRGGEAFF,TGTGCCAGCAGCCGAGGGGGTGAAGCTTTCTTT
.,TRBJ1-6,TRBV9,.,CASSVAGGFNSPLHF,TGTGCCAGCAGCGTAGCTGGAGGGTTTAATTCACCCCTCCACTTT
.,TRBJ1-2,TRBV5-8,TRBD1,CASSQQGAVYGYTF,TGTGCCAGCAGCCAACAGGGGGCGGTTTATGGCTACACCTTC
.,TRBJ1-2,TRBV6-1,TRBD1,CASSGPITGEGYGYTF,TGTGCCAGCAGTGGACCGATTACAGGGGAAGGCTATGGCTACACCTTC
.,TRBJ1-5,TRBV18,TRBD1,CASSPRQGGDQPQHF,TGTGCCAGCTCTCCTCGACAGGGGGGCGATCAGCCCCAGCATTTT
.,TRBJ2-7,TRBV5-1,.,CASSLGLWAGYYEQYF,TGCGCCAGCAGCTTGGGGTTATGGGCGGGGTACTACGAGCAGTACTTC
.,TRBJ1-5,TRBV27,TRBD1,CASRQFGQGNQPQHF,TGTGCCAGCAGGCAATTCGGACAGGGCAATCAGCCCCAGCATTTT
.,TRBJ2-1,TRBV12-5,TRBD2,CASGFWAGGQFF,TGTGCTAGTGGTTTTTGGGCGGGAGGGCAGTTCTTC
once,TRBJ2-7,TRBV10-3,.,CAVPPDSYSYEQYF,TGTGCCGTTCCCCCCGACTCTTACTCCTACGAGCAGTACTTT
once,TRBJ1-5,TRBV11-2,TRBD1,CASSLGGTVHSNQPQHF,TGTGCCAGCAGCTTAGGGGGGACAGTTCATAGCAATCAGCCCCAGCATTTT
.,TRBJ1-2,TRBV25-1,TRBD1,CASSPPGQANGYTF,TGTGCCAGCAGTCCACCGGGACAGGCGAATGGCTACACCTTC
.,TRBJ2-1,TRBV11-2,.,CASSLAYLGEQFF,TGTGCCAGCAGCTTAGCCTACCTAGGAGAGCAGTTCTTC
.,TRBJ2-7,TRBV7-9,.,CASSLSSGEQYF,TGTGCCAGCAGCTTAAGTTCGGGCGAGCAGTACTTC
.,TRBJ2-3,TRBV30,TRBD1,CAGTGGFDTQYF,TGTGCCGGGACAGGGGGTTTCGATACGCAGTATTTT
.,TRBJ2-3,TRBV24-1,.,CATKRGSTDTQYF,TGTGCCACCAAGCGCGGAAGCACAGATACGCAGTATTTT
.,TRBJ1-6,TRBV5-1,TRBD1,CASSLGQGNSPLHF,TGCGCCAGCAGCTTGGGACAGGGGAATTCACCCCTCCACTTT
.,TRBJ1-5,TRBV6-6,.,CASSPSGSGSMRYF,TGTGCCAGCAGCCCCTCCGGGTCGGGAAGTATGAGGTATTTT
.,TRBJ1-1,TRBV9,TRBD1,CASSPRQGMGTEAFF,TGTGCCAGCAGCCCCAGACAGGGGATGGGCACTGAAGCTTTCTTT
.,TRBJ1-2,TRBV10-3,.,CAIRPGQERGSNYGYTF,TGTGCCATCAGGCCGGGACAAGAGAGGGGGTCTAACTATGGCTACACCTTC
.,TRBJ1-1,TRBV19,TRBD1,CASGQGMNTEAFF,TGTGCCAGTGGACAGGGGATGAACACTGAAGCTTTCTTT
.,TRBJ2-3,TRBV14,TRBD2,CASSYFGGSTDTQYF,TGTGCCAGCAGCTATTTCGGGGGGAGTACAGATACGCAGTATTTT
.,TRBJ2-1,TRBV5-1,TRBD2,CASSLGTSGRRVNEQFF,TGCGCCAGCAGCTTGGGGACTAGCGGGAGAAGGGTCAATGAGCAGTTCTTC
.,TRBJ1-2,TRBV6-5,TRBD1,CASSYEGQGTYGYTF,TGTGCCAGCAGTTACGAGGGACAGGGAACCTATGGCTACACCTTC
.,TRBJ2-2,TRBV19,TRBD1,CASSSTTGAYTGELFF,TGTGCCAGTAGTTCCACGACAGGGGCCTACACCGGGGAGCTGTTTTTT
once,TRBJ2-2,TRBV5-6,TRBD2,CASSLAAGGDTGELFF,TGTGCCAGCAGCTTGGCGGCGGGAGGGGACACCGGGGAGCTGTTTTTT
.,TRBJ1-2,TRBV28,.,CASSLTSFYGYTF,TGTGCCAGCAGTTTAACCAGTTTCTATGGCTACACCTTC
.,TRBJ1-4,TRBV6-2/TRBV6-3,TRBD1,CASSYSVRQGPDEKLFF,TGTGCCAGCAGTTACTCGGTACGACAGGGTCCAGATGAAAAACTGTTTTTT
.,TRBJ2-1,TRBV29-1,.,CSVESPSRRRANEQFF,TGCAGCGTTGAATCCCCATCCCGGCGGAGGGCGAATGAGCAGTTCTTC
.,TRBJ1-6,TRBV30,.,CAWNEGQGLFGSSPLHF,TGTGCCTGGAACGAAGGTCAGGGACTGTTTGGGAGTTCACCCCTCCACTTT
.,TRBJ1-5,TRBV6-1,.,CASSEMRGGTHQPQHF,TGTGCCAGCAGTGAAATGCGTGGGGGCACCCATCAGCCCCAGCATTTT
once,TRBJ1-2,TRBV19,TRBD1,CASSRDSNYGYTF,TGTGCCAGTAGTCGGGACAGTAACTATGGCTACACCTTC
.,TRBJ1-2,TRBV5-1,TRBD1,CASSPRDSPAYGYTF,TGCGCCAGCAGCCCCCGGGACAGCCCTGCCTATGGCTACACCTTC
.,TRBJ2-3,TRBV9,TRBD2,CASSVALAGVDTQYF,TGTGCCAGCAGCGTAGCACTAGCGGGAGTAGATACGCAGTATTTT
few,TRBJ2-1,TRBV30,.,CAWSQREYRNEQFF,TGTGCCTGGAGTCAACGGGAGTACCGTAATGAGCAGTTCTTC
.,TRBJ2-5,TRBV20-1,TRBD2,CSASPLGTSGRETQYF,TGCAGTGCTAGTCCCCTCGGGACTAGCGGGAGAGAGACCCAGTACTTC